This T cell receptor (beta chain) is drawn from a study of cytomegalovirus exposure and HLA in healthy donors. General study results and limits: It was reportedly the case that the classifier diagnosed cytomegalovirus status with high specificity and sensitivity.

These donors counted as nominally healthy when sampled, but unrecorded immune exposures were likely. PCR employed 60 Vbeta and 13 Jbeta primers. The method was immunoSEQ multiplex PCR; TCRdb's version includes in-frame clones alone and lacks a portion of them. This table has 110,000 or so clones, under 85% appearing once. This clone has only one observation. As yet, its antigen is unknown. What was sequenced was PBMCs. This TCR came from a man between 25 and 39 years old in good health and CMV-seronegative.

CDR3 amino acids: CASSYRTRRYEQYF. CDR3 sequence (DNA): TGTGCCAGCAGTTACCGGACTAGAAGATACGAGCAGTACTTC. This chain joins TRBV28 and TRBJ2-7, with 7 bases matching TRBD2. CDR3 length: 14 amino acids. CDR1 is MDHEN, CDR2 SYDVKM, per germline. V was clipped by 4 bases and J by 4 bases; unmatched bases: 7.